The 16 T cell receptor beta chains listed next were all sequenced from one sample in a study of blood T cell repertoires in COVID-19. Assay: immunoSEQ multiplex PCR; the TCRdb copy retains only in-frame clones and omits some. This table holds about 110,000 clones, around 84% found once. Sequenced: peripheral blood. These receptors came from a woman older than 75 with acute or convalescent COVID-19.

The chain links TRBV12-3 or TRBV12-4 to TRBJ2-5; 7 nucleotides align to TRBD2. V shed 6 bases and J 5 bases; nucleotides not matched to a gene: 3. This CDR3 is built from 12 residues. The CDR3 coding sequence is TGTGCCAGCAGGGCCGGGGGGGAGACCCAGTACTTC. This sequence encodes CASRAGGETQYF.

CDR3 DNA: TGTGCCAGCAGTGGCATACAGGTAATTGGGGAATTTAGCAATCAGCCCCAGCATTTT. Amino acid sequence: CASSGIQVIGEFSNQPQHF. The genes are TRBV2 and TRBJ1-5, with D possibly being TRBD1 (5 bases). V shed 4 bases and J shed 0 bases, with 22 bases lying between them. Germline values: CDR1 SNHLY, CDR2 FYNNEI. The CDR3 sequence is 19 residues long. Looking up the rest from reference TRBV2 and TRBJ1-5 gives the full variable domain: EPEVTQTPSHQVTQMGQEVILRCVPISNHLYFYWYRQILGQKVEFLVSFYNNEISEKSEIFDDQFSVERPDGSNFTLKIRSTKLEDSAMYFCASSGIQVIGEFSNQPQHFGDGTRLSIL.

This clone was counted a single time. The chain has TRBV2 and TRBJ1-5; D is perhaps TRBD1 (5 bases). The germline V gene has CDR1 SNHLY and CDR2 FYNNEI. This CDR3 region has 13 residues. Trimming shortened V by 7 bases and J by 4 bases, and 11 bases separated the two germline ends. The CDR3 bases are TGTGCCAGCAAGGCCAACAGGAATCAGCCCCAGCATTTT. This gives the protein CASKANRNQPQHF.

This clone has only one observation. The chain joins TRBV19 to TRBJ2-2; perhaps TRBD1 as D (7 bases). The CDR3 has 13 amino acids. Germline V gives CDR1 LNHDA, CDR2 SQIVND (reference sequence). The germline V and J ends were trimmed by 11 bases and 4 bases, with 14 bases remaining between them. CDR3 sequence reads: CACYQGGTGELFF. CDR3 coding DNA: TGTGCCTGCTACCAGGGGGGCACCGGGGAGCTGTTTTTT.

A single count supports this clone. CDR3 in amino acids: CASSRDRGQLAGSYEQYV. CDR3 sequence (DNA): TGTGCCAGCAGCAGGGACAGGGGGCAACTAGCGGGGAGCTACGAGCAGTACGTC. The chain joins TRBV3-1 (or the pseudogene TRBV3-2) to TRBJ2-7; 12 nucleotides align to TRBD1. The V segment lost 5 bases and the J segment 3 bases; nucleotides outside the gene matches: 14. Germline lookup yields CDR1 LGHDT and CDR2 YNNKEL (reference sequence). The CDR3 is 18 residues long.

The V gene is TRBV7-2, the J gene TRBJ1-3, with D possibly being TRBD1 (5 bases). CDR1 and CDR2 from the germline V gene are SGHTA and FQGNSA. Trimming took off 5 bases at V and 0 bases at J, with 11 bases between the two ends. CDR3 length: 15 residues. The chain's CDR3 is CASSQGLFSGNTIYF. The CDR3, as DNA: TGTGCCAGCAGCCAGGGTCTTTTCTCTGGAAACACCATATATTTT.

On this clone itself: The junction differs from germline at one of its ends, possibly a read error. The chain employs TRBV14 and TRBJ2-1; 7 bases map to TRBD1. Germline V lookup: CDR1 SGHDN, CDR2 FVKESK. This CDR3 is built from 15 residues. The CDR3 DNA sequence: TGTGCCAGCAGGAGCCCGACAGGGTCCTATAATGAGCAGTTCTTC. It codes for CASRSPTGSYNEQFF.

The chain uses TRBV5-1 and TRBJ2-5, with TRBD2 identical over 9 bases. Unmatched junction bases numbered 4, after V lost 2 bases and J lost 2 bases. CDR3 size: 15 residues. From germline, CDR1 is SGHRS and CDR2 YFSETQ. This CDR3 reads CASSLIAGVQETQYF. CDR3 DNA: TGCGCCAGCAGCTTAATAGCGGGAGTTCAAGAGACCCAGTACTTC.

This sequence joins TRBV6-1 and TRBJ2-5; D unresolved. The CDR3 runs 12 residues. Between the trimmed V and J ends, which lost 3 bases and 4 bases, there was a span of 6 bases. Germline CDR1 reads MNHNS; CDR2 reads SASEGT. The CDR3 loop reads CASSETVETQYF. The CDR3 region has the DNA TGTGCCAGCAGTGAGACTGTAGAGACCCAGTACTTC.

The chain uses TRBV7-2 and TRBJ2-2; 7 nucleotides agree with TRBD1. Germline loops: CDR1 SGHTA, CDR2 FQGNSA. CDR3 length equals 17 residues. Trimming cost V 5 bases and J 4 bases; bases outside gene matches: 13. CDR3 sequence: CASSPQVTGWSTGELFF. CDR3 in DNA: TGTGCCAGCAGCCCGCAAGTGACAGGGTGGAGCACCGGGGAGCTGTTTTTT.

This clone showed up just once. The chain uses TRBV4-2 and TRBJ2-1; 14 bases are a match to TRBD2. Germline trimming cut 4 bases from V and 8 bases from J; bases unmatched to any gene: 4. The germline gives CDR1 LGHNA, CDR2 YNFKEQ. The CDR3 is made up of 15 amino acids. DNA of the CDR3: TGTGCCAGCAGCCCCCGACTAGCGGGGGGGGATGAGCAGTTCTTC. This translates into CASSPRLAGGDEQFF.

This chain links TRBV11-3 with TRBJ2-1; 8 nucleotides align to TRBD1. The J segment lost 7 bases and the V segment lost 6 bases, leaving 5 bases of the junction unmatched. The CDR3 has 13 amino acids. Germline V gene lookup returns CDR1 SGHNT and CDR2 YENEEA. CDR3 in amino acids: CASSSRTGNEQFF. The CDR3 DNA reads as TGTGCCAGCAGTTCCCGGACAGGGAATGAGCAGTTCTTC.

This clone occurred a few times. V gene TRBV3-1 (or the pseudogene TRBV3-2) combines with J gene TRBJ2-1, with 9 bases matching TRBD2. Germline trimming cut 4 bases from V and 7 bases from J; bases unmatched to any gene: 11. There are 16 residues in the CDR3. Germline V gives CDR1 LGHDT, CDR2 YNNKEL (reference sequence). The DNA for the CDR3 is TGTGCCAGCAGCCGAAACGTACAGCGGGAGGTAAATGAGCAGTTCTTC. It codes for CASSRNVQREVNEQFF.

The chain recombines TRBV29-1 with TRBJ1-1; 9 nucleotides line up with TRBD1. The CDR3 sequence is 12 residues long. Germline V lookup: CDR1 SQVTM, CDR2 ANQGSEA. J lost 5 bases, V lost 8 bases, and 6 bases had no gene match. The CDR3 reads CSLHRGRTEAFF. The CDR3, as DNA: TGCAGCTTACACAGGGGGCGGACTGAAGCTTTCTTT.

V and J are TRBV5-1 and TRBJ2-5; 13 nucleotides align to TRBD2. CDR1 is SGHRS and CDR2 is YFSETQ in the germline V gene. V trimming: 0 bases; J trimming: 5 bases; junction bases outside the gene matches: 7. This CDR3 region has 17 residues. The CDR3 bases are TGCGCCAGCAGCTTGGTCGGGACTAGCGGGACTGGGGAGACCCAGTACTTC. Residues: CASSLVGTSGTGETQYF.

This chain uses TRBV3-1 (or the pseudogene TRBV3-2) with TRBJ1-1; TRBD1 agrees at 8 bases. V was clipped by 3 bases and J by 1 base; unmatched bases: 4. Germline V gene lookup returns CDR1 LGHDT and CDR2 YNNKEL (reference sequence). This CDR3 region has 15 residues. CDR3 in DNA: TGTGCCAGCAGCCACTCAGGACAGGGGAACACTGAAGCTTTCTTT. Its translation: CASSHSGQGNTEAFF.